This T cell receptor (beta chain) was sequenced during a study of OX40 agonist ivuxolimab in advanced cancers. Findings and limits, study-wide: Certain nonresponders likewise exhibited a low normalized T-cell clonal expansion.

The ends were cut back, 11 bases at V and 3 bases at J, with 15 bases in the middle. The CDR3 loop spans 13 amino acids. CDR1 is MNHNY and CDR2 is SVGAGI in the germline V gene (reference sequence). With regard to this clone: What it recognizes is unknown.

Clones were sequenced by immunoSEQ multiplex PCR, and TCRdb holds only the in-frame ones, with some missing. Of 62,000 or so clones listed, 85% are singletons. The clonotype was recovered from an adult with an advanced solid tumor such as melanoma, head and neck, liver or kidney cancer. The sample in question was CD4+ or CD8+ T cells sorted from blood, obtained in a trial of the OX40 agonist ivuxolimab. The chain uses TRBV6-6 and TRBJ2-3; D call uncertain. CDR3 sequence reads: CACKKQSTDTQYF. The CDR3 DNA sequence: TGTGCCTGCAAGAAACAGTCAACAGATACGCAGTATTTT.